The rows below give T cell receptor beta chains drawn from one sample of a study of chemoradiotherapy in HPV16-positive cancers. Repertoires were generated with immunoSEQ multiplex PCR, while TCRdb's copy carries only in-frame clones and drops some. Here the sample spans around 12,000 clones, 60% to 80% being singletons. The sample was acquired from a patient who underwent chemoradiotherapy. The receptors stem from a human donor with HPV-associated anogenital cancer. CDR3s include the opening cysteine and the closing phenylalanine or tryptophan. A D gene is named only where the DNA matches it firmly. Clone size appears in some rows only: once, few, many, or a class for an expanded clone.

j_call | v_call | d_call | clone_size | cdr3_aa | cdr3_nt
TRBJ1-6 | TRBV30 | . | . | CAWSDYNSPLHF | TGTGCCTGGTCGGACTATAATTCACCCCTCCACTTT
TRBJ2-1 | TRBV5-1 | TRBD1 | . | CASSRGTEPYNEQFF | TGCGCCAGCAGCAGGGGGACAGAGCCCTACAATGAGCAGTTCTTC
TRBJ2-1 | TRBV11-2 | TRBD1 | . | CASSWGQGFNEQFF | TGTGCCAGCAGCTGGGGACAGGGCTTCAATGAGCAGTTCTTC
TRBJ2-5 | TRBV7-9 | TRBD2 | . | CASSSASGGVETQYF | TGTGCCAGCAGCTCCGCAAGCGGGGGGGTGGAGACCCAGTACTTC
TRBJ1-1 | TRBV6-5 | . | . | CASSYLDGRNTEAFF | TGTGCCAGCAGTTACTTGGACGGGAGGAACACTGAAGCTTTCTTT
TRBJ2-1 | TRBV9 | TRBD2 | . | CASSAQAGGLNEQFF | TGTGCCAGCAGTGCTCAAGCGGGGGGGCTTAATGAGCAGTTCTTC
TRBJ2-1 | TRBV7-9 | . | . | CASSPPSSSYNEQFF | TGTGCCAGCAGCCCCCCCTCAAGCTCCTACAATGAGCAGTTCTTC
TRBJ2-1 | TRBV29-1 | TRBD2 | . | CSVEEAGGFDEQFF | TGCAGCGTTGAAGAAGCGGGGGGGTTCGATGAGCAGTTCTTC
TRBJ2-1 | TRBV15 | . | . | CATSRESFGANEQFF | TGTGCCACCAGCAGAGAGAGTTTTGGGGCCAATGAGCAGTTCTTC
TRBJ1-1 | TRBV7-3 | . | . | CASSLQGGTEAFF | TGTGCCAGCAGCTTGCAGGGAGGCACTGAAGCTTTCTTT
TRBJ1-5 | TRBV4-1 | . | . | CASSQDSRIGQPQHF | TGCGCCAGCAGCCAAGATTCCAGGATTGGTCAGCCCCAGCATTTT
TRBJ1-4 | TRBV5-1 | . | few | CASSFSTGFEKLFF | TGCGCCAGCAGCTTCTCGACAGGATTTGAAAAACTGTTTTTT
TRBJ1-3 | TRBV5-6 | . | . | CASSLERPGNTIYF | TGTGCCAGCAGCTTGGAGAGGCCTGGAAACACCATATATTTT
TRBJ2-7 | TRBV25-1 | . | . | CASISTIDSGGGEQYF | TGTGCCAGCATATCAACAATCGACAGTGGTGGGGGCGAGCAGTACTTC
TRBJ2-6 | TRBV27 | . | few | CASSLRAGANVLTF | TGTGCCAGCAGTTTAAGAGCTGGGGCCAACGTCCTGACTTTC
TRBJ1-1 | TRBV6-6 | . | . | CASSRDLNTEAFF | TGTGCCAGCTCCAGGGACCTGAACACTGAAGCTTTCTTT
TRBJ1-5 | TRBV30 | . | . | CAWSVDGTQPQHF | TGTGCCTGGAGTGTAGATGGGACACAGCCCCAGCATTTT
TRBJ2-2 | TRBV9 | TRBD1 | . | CASRGTGDTGELFF | TGTGCCAGCAGGGGGACAGGGGACACCGGGGAGCTGTTTTTT
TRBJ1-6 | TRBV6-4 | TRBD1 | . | CASSEGQGNSPLHF | TGTGCCAGCAGTGAGGGACAGGGGAATTCACCCCTCCACTTT
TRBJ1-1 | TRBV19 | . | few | CASSMVVRMNTEAFF | TGTGCCAGTAGTATGGTTGTGCGTATGAACACTGAAGCTTTCTTT